This T cell receptor beta chain was captured in a study of OX40 agonist ivuxolimab in advanced cancers. The overall study: Prior anti-PD-1, anti-PD-L1 or anti-CTLA-4 therapy did not bar entry, and more than 35% had some. General study findings and limits: Among the lowest levels of clonal expansion were found in partial responders at 0.1-3.0 mg/kg.

Regarding this clone: What it recognizes is unknown.

Sequencing was performed with immunoSEQ multiplex PCR; in TCRdb, only in-frame clones are kept and a portion is missing. The data show about 80,000 clones, about four fifths seen once. Patients with autoimmune history or systemic immunosuppression were excluded. From germline, CDR1 is MGHRA and CDR2 YSYEKL. Trimming removed 4 bases from V and 4 bases from J; junction bases left unmatched: 10. This CDR3 is 15 amino acids long. The sequences come from CD4+ or CD8+ T cells sorted from blood, collected in a trial of the OX40 agonist ivuxolimab. The sequence came from an adult with an advanced solid tumor such as melanoma, head and neck, liver or kidney cancer. The chain joins TRBV4-1 to TRBJ2-7; 7 nucleotides agree with TRBD2. The chain's CDR3 is CASSPERGGAYEQYF. The CDR3, as DNA: TGCGCCAGCAGCCCCGAGCGGGGAGGCGCGTACGAGCAGTACTTC.